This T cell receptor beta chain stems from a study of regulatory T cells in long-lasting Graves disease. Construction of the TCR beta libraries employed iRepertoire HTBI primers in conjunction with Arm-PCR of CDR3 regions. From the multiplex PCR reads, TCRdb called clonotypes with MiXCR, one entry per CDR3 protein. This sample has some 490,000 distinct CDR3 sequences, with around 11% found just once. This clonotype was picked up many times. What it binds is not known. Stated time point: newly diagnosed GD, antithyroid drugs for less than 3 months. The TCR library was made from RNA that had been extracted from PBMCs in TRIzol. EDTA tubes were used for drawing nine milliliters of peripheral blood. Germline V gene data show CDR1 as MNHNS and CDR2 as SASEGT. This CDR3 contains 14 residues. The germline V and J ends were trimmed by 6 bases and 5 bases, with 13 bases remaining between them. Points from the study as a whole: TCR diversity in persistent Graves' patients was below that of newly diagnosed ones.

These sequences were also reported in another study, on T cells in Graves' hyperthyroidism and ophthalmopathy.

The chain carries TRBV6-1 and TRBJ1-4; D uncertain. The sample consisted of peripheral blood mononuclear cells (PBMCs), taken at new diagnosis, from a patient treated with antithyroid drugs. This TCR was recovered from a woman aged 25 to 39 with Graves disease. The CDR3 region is CASRRNKPNEKLFF. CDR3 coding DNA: TGTGCCAGCAGGCGCAACAAGCCAAATGAAAAACTGTTTTTT.